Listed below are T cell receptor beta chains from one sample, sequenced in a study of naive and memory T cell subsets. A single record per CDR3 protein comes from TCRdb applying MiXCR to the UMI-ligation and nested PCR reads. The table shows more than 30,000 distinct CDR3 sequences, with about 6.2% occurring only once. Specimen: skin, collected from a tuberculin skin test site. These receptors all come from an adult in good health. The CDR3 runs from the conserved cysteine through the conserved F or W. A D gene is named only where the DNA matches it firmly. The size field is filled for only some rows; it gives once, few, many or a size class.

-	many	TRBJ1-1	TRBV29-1	CSVLRGNTEAFF
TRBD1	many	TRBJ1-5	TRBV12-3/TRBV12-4	CASSFTRDRAQPQHF
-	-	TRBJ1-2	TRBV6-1	CASSTNYGDTF
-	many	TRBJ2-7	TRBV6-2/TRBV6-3	CASSYSRGASSYEQYF
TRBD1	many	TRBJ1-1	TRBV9	CASSVGTGTDTEAFF
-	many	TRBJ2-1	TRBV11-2	CASSRGGSSYNEQFF
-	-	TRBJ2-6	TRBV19	CASSIKGSNSGANVLTF
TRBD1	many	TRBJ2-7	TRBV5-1	CASSLAGTGRGYEQYF
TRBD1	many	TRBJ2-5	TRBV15	CATGFTGEYQETQYF
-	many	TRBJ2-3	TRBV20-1	CSAQASDTQYF
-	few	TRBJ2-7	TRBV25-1	CASSGTYEQYF
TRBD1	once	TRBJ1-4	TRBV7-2	CASSLNRGRSTNEKLFF
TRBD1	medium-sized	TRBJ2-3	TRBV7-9	CASSSDRGTDTQYF
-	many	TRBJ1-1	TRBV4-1	CASSQAVGSARAAFF
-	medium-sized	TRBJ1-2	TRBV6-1	CASTPEGSSRDYGYTF
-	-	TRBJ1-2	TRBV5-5	CASSLDTANYGYTF
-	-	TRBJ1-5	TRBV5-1	CASSFSGSQPQHF
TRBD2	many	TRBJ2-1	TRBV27	CASSLISGGAREQFF
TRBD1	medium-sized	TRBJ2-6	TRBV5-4	CASSLLGQGGANVLTF
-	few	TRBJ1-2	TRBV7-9	CASSPHPSTGYTF
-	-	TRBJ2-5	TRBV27	CASSLLAETHYF
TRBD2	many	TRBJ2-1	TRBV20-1	CSARTSGGNNEQFF
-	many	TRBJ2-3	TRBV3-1	CASKGGYTDTQYF
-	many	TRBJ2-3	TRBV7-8	CASSASFPVASSTDTQYF
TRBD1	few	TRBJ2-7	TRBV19	CATSQGQGAGDTYEQYF
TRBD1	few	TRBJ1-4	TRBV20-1	CSATTGGPNEKLFF
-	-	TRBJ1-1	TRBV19	CASSLNQGTEAFF
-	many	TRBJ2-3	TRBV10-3	CAISDGGSADTQYF
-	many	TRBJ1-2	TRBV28	CASSLRGMDYGYTF
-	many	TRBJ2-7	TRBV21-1	CASSKARCVWGEQYF
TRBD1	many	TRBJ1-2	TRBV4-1	CASSLGQGMSANYGYTF
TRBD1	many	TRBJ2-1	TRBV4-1	CASSQITGVYNEQFF
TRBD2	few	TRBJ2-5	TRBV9	CASSDSGGAVETQYF
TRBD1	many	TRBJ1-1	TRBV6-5	CASSPGQGHTEAFF
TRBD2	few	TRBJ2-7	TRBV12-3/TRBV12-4	CASSVAGSSYEQYF
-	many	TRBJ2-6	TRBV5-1	CASPQRQFASGANVLTF
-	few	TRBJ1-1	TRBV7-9	CASSWGTSVIAFF
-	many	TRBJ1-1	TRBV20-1	CSARGNTEAFF
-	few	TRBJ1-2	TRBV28	CASSFPSDSSYGYTF
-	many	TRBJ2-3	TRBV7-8	CASSQAEAGEYF
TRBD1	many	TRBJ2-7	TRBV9	CASSVDDRGRIEQYF
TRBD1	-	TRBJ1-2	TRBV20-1	CSARRTGWTGYTF
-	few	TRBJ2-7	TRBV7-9	CASSPRDGYEQYF
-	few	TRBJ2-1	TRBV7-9	CASSLEHSFVEQFF
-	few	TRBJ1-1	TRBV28	CASRTPGTEAFF
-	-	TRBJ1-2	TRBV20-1	CSARDLGDGYTF
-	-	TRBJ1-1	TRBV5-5	CASSTHPGRGSTEAFF
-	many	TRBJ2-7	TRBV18	CASSPGRGVVEQYF
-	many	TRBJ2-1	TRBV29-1	CSVEGRLNEQFF
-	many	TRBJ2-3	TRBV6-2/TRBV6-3	CASSPPRGCTDTQYF
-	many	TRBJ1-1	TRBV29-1	CSADGGANTEAFF